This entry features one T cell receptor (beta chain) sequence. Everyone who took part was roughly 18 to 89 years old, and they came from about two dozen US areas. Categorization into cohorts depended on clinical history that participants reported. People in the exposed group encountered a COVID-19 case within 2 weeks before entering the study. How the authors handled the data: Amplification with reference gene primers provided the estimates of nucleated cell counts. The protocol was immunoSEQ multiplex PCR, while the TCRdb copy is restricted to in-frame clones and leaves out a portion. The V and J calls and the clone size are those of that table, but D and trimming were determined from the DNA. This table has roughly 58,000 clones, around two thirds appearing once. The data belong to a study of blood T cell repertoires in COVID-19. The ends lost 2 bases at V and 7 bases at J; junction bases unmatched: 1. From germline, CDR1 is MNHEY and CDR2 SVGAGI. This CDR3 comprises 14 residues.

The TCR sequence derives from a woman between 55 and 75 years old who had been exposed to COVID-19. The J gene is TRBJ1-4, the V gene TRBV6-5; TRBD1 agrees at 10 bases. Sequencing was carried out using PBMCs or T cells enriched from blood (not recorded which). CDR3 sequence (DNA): TGTGCCAGCAGTTACGGGACAGGGGTTGAAAAACTGTTTTTT. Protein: CASSYGTGVEKLFF.